This is a list of T cell receptor beta chains from one sample in a study of long-term antiretroviral therapy in people with HIV. Method: immunoSEQ multiplex PCR; TCRdb's copy keeps in-frame clones and lacks some. There are 20,000 to 25,000 clones in the sample; around 80% occur only once, and less than 20% lies in the top ten. The material sequenced was unsorted PBMCs, taken 0.5 years before starting antiretroviral therapy. The receptors shown here come from a middle-aged man with HIV. CDR3s include the opening cysteine and the closing phenylalanine or tryptophan. The D gene is left open where the match is weak. Clone sizes are given selectively: once, few, many, or a class where the clone is expanded.

abundance: NA; v_gene: TRBV11-2; j_gene: TRBJ1-1; d_gene: NA; len: 13; CDR3nt: TGTGCCAGCAGCTTATCAGACAGCAGTGAAGCTTTCTTT; CDR3aa: CASSLSDSSEAFF
abundance: NA; v_gene: TRBV28; j_gene: TRBJ2-1; d_gene: TRBD2; len: 16; CDR3nt: TGTGCCAGCAGTTTAGGGGGGGTAGCGGCCTACAATGAGCAGTTCTTC; CDR3aa: CASSLGGVAAYNEQFF
abundance: once; v_gene: TRBV29-1; j_gene: TRBJ2-5; d_gene: NA; len: 12; CDR3nt: TGCAGCGTTGGCCCGCAGAAAGAGACCCAGTACTTC; CDR3aa: CSVGPQKETQYF
abundance: NA; v_gene: TRBV18; j_gene: TRBJ2-7; d_gene: NA; len: 14; CDR3nt: TGTGCCAGCTCATCTGGCGTTGGCTCCTACGAGCAGTACTTC; CDR3aa: CASSSGVGSYEQYF
abundance: NA; v_gene: TRBV30; j_gene: TRBJ1-4; d_gene: NA; len: 15; CDR3nt: TGTGCCTGGCCTAAACCCGGGACTTGGATCGAAAAACTGTTTTTT; CDR3aa: CAWPKPGTWIEKLFF
abundance: NA; v_gene: TRBV5-1; j_gene: TRBJ2-5; d_gene: TRBD1; len: 15; CDR3nt: TGCGCCAGCAGCTGGGGACAGGGTTCACAAGAGACCCAGTACTTC; CDR3aa: CASSWGQGSQETQYF
abundance: NA; v_gene: TRBV19; j_gene: TRBJ1-5; d_gene: NA; len: 15; CDR3nt: TGTGCCAGTAGTACAGGGAACCCTAGCAATCAGCCCCAGCATTTT; CDR3aa: CASSTGNPSNQPQHF
abundance: few; v_gene: TRBV15; j_gene: TRBJ1-6; d_gene: NA; len: 14; CDR3nt: TGTGCCACCAGTGCCGGAGGGGGGAATTCACCCCTCCACTTT; CDR3aa: CATSAGGGNSPLHF
abundance: NA; v_gene: TRBV6-5; j_gene: TRBJ2-1; d_gene: NA; len: 14; CDR3nt: TGTGCCCTTCGACTGGGCCCCTCCTACAATGAGCAGTTCTTC; CDR3aa: CALRLGPSYNEQFF
abundance: few; v_gene: TRBV2; j_gene: TRBJ1-1; d_gene: NA; len: 10; CDR3nt: TGTGCCAGCAGTGAAGCGGGAGCTTTCTTT; CDR3aa: CASSEAGAFF
abundance: once; v_gene: TRBV13; j_gene: TRBJ2-3; d_gene: TRBD2; len: 16; CDR3nt: TGTGCCAGCAGCTCCCCGGATAGCGGGGCTACAGATACGCAGTATTTT; CDR3aa: CASSSPDSGATDTQYF
abundance: NA; v_gene: TRBV2; j_gene: TRBJ2-1; d_gene: NA; len: 15; CDR3nt: TGTGCCAGCAGTGAAGCGCGAGGCTCCTACAATGAGCAGTTCTTC; CDR3aa: CASSEARGSYNEQFF
abundance: NA; v_gene: TRBV5-1; j_gene: TRBJ1-1; d_gene: NA; len: 17; CDR3nt: TGCGCCAGCAGCTTGGTTAGGTCAGGGGATTTGAACACTGAAGCTTTCTTT; CDR3aa: CASSLVRSGDLNTEAFF
abundance: NA; v_gene: TRBV30; j_gene: TRBJ1-4; d_gene: NA; len: 13; CDR3nt: TGTGCCTGGGAGGAGACAGCTAATGAAAAACTGTTTTTT; CDR3aa: CAWEETANEKLFF
abundance: NA; v_gene: TRBV28; j_gene: TRBJ2-3; d_gene: TRBD1; len: 13; CDR3nt: TGTGCCAGTAGACAGGGCAGCACAGATACGCAGTATTTT; CDR3aa: CASRQGSTDTQYF
abundance: NA; v_gene: TRBV6-4; j_gene: TRBJ2-6; d_gene: NA; len: 15; CDR3nt: TGTGCCAGCAGTGCCCGTGCCTCTGGGGCCAACGTCCTGACTTTC; CDR3aa: CASSARASGANVLTF
abundance: NA; v_gene: TRBV11-2; j_gene: TRBJ2-3; d_gene: TRBD2; len: 17; CDR3nt: TGTGCCAGCAGCTTAGTGGCTAGCGGGACTAGCACAGATACGCAGTATTTT; CDR3aa: CASSLVASGTSTDTQYF
abundance: few; v_gene: TRBV6-6; j_gene: TRBJ1-6; d_gene: NA; len: 14; CDR3nt: TGTGCCAGCAGTCCCCCGGGGTCAAGTTCACCCCTCCACTTT; CDR3aa: CASSPPGSSSPLHF
abundance: NA; v_gene: TRBV5-1; j_gene: TRBJ1-3; d_gene: NA; len: 16; CDR3nt: TGCGCCAGCAGCCTGGGGGAGAGATCAGGTCGAAACACCATATATTTT; CDR3aa: CASSLGERSGRNTIYF
abundance: NA; v_gene: TRBV6-1; j_gene: TRBJ2-7; d_gene: TRBD1; len: 14; CDR3nt: TGTGCCAGCAGTGAATACAGGGGTGGCTACGAGCAGTACTTC; CDR3aa: CASSEYRGGYEQYF
abundance: NA; v_gene: TRBV28; j_gene: TRBJ1-1; d_gene: NA; len: 15; CDR3nt: TGTGCCAGCAGTTTATTAACAGGGAGTTACACTGAAGCTTTCTTT; CDR3aa: CASSLLTGSYTEAFF
abundance: few; v_gene: TRBV11-3; j_gene: TRBJ1-1; d_gene: NA; len: 13; CDR3nt: TGTGCCAGCAGCCGCAGGGGTGACACTGAAGCTTTCTTT; CDR3aa: CASSRRGDTEAFF
abundance: NA; v_gene: TRBV9; j_gene: TRBJ1-1; d_gene: NA; len: 14; CDR3nt: TGTGCCAGCAGCGCACAGAGTTCGGGCACTGAAGCTTTCTTT; CDR3aa: CASSAQSSGTEAFF
abundance: NA; v_gene: TRBV6-5; j_gene: TRBJ1-1; d_gene: NA; len: 14; CDR3nt: TGTGCCAGCTTCACGGGAGGGGCGAACACTGAAGCTTTCTTT; CDR3aa: CASFTGGANTEAFF
abundance: once; v_gene: TRBV5-5; j_gene: TRBJ2-1; d_gene: NA; len: 16; CDR3nt: TGTGCCAGCAGCCCCCGGGCGCAGGCCTCCTACAATGAGCAGTTCTTC; CDR3aa: CASSPRAQASYNEQFF
abundance: few; v_gene: TRBV19; j_gene: TRBJ1-6; d_gene: NA; len: 13; CDR3nt: TGTGCCAGTAGTATTTCTCTAGGCTCACCCCTCCACTTT; CDR3aa: CASSISLGSPLHF
abundance: medium-sized; v_gene: TRBV27; j_gene: TRBJ1-2; d_gene: TRBD1; len: 13; CDR3nt: TGTGCCAGCAGGACAGGGACAGGGGGTGGCTACACCTTC; CDR3aa: CASRTGTGGGYTF
abundance: NA; v_gene: TRBV2; j_gene: TRBJ1-2; d_gene: TRBD1; len: 13; CDR3nt: TGTGCCAGCAGTGGGGACAGTATCTATGGCTACACCTTC; CDR3aa: CASSGDSIYGYTF
abundance: NA; v_gene: TRBV11-1; j_gene: TRBJ1-2; d_gene: TRBD1; len: 14; CDR3nt: TGTGCCAGCAGCCTTCGGACAGGGGGCGATGGCTACACCTTC; CDR3aa: CASSLRTGGDGYTF
abundance: NA; v_gene: TRBV30; j_gene: TRBJ2-1; d_gene: NA; len: 11; CDR3nt: TGTGCCTGTACCTCGGGGTATGAGCAGTTCTTC; CDR3aa: CACTSGYEQFF
abundance: NA; v_gene: TRBV2; j_gene: TRBJ1-1; d_gene: NA; len: 14; CDR3nt: TGTGCCAGCAGTGGGCAGGCCGCGAACACTGAAGCTTTCTTT; CDR3aa: CASSGQAANTEAFF
abundance: few; v_gene: TRBV28; j_gene: TRBJ1-5; d_gene: NA; len: 16; CDR3nt: TGTGCCAGCAGTTTATGGCCAGGGCGAAGCAATCAGCCCCAGCATTTT; CDR3aa: CASSLWPGRSNQPQHF
abundance: few; v_gene: TRBV6-1; j_gene: TRBJ1-2; d_gene: TRBD1; len: 17; CDR3nt: TGTGCCAGCAGTGAAGCGCGGGACAGACTAACACCAGGGGGCTACACCTTC; CDR3aa: CASSEARDRLTPGGYTF